The entry below gives a single T cell receptor beta chain sequence along with its context. This specimen comes from a study of T cell changes during pregnancy in multiple sclerosis. Assay used: immunoSEQ multiplex PCR; TCRdb lists only in-frame clones, some missing. This sample has fewer than 60,000 clones; 75% to 95% occur once, and the top ten carry roughly 1.2%. CDR1 is SGHNT and CDR2 is YYREEE in the germline V gene (reference sequence). The CDR3 has 15 residues. Deletions cut 4 bases from V and 2 bases from J, with 13 bases between. This sequence joins TRBV5-4 and TRBJ1-3; D gene uncertain. This TCR was recovered from a female donor in good health, enrolled as a control in a pregnancy study. This specimen consisted of peripheral blood, obtained after pregnancy. CDR3 region: CASSQNGNPGNTIYF. The CDR3, as DNA: TGTGCCAGCAGCCAAAACGGGAATCCTGGAAACACCATATATTTT.